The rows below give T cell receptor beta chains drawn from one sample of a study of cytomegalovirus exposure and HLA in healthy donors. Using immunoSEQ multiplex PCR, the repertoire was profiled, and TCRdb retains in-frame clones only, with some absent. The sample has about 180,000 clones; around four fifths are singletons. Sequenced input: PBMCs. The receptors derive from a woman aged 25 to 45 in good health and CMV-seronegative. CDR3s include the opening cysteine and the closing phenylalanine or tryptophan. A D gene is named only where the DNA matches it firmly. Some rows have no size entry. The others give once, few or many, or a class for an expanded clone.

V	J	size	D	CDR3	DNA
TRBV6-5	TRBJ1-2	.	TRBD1	CASSLTRGRTGGYTF	TGTGCCAGCAGTTTAACCAGGGGGCGTACAGGTGGCTACACCTTC
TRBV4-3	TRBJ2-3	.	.	CASSQDPGDTQYF	TGCGCCAGCAGCCAAGATCCCGGGGATACGCAGTATTTT
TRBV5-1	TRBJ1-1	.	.	CASSANQGGGTEAFF	TGCGCCAGCAGCGCCAATCAGGGAGGAGGCACTGAAGCTTTCTTT
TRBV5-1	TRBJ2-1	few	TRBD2	CASSRRGGTEHFDEQFF	TGCGCCAGCAGCCGGCGGGGGGGGACAGAGCATTTCGATGAGCAGTTCTTC
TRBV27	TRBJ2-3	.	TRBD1	CASSLRQGAGDTQYF	TGTGCCAGCAGTTTGCGACAGGGGGCAGGGGATACGCAGTATTTT
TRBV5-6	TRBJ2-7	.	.	CASSRDLAGEQYF	TGTGCCAGCAGCAGGGACCTGGCGGGGGAGCAGTACTTC
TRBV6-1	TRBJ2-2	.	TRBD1	CAMTGETGELFF	TGTGCCATGACAGGGGAGACCGGGGAGCTGTTTTTT
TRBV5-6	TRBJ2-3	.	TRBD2	CASSFSGGPKSGRVHTQYF	TGTGCCAGCAGCTTTAGCGGGGGCCCGAAAAGTGGGCGGGTTCATACGCAGTATTTT
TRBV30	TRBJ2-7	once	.	CAWSRTGTQVYEQYF	TGTGCCTGGAGCCGGACCGGGACACAAGTCTACGAGCAGTACTTC
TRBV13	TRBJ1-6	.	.	CASSLGGLDSASYNSPLHF	TGTGCCAGCAGCTTAGGGGGACTTGACAGTGCCTCCTATAATTCACCCCTCCACTTT
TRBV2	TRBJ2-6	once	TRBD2	CASTPRLAVGSGANVLTF	TGTGCCAGCACCCCCAGACTAGCGGTAGGCTCTGGGGCCAACGTCCTGACTTTC
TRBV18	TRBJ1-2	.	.	CASSPNLDRPYGYTF	TGTGCCAGCTCACCAAACCTCGACAGGCCCTATGGCTACACCTTC
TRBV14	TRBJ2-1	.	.	CASSPARKQFF	TGTGCCAGCAGCCCCGCGCGCAAACAGTTCTTC
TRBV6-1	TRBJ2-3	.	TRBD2	CASSGSGGADTQYF	TGTGCCAGCAGTGGGAGCGGGGGGGCTGATACGCAGTATTTT
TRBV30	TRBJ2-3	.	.	CAWSVGEASGDTQYF	TGTGCCTGGAGTGTAGGGGAAGCATCCGGAGATACGCAGTATTTT
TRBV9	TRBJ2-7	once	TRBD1	CASSVGTQGALYEQYF	TGTGCCAGCAGCGTAGGGACCCAGGGGGCGTTGTACGAGCAGTACTTC
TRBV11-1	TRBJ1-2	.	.	CASSFSLAGEYGYTF	TGTGCCAGCAGCTTCTCCCTTGCAGGGGAGTATGGCTACACCTTC